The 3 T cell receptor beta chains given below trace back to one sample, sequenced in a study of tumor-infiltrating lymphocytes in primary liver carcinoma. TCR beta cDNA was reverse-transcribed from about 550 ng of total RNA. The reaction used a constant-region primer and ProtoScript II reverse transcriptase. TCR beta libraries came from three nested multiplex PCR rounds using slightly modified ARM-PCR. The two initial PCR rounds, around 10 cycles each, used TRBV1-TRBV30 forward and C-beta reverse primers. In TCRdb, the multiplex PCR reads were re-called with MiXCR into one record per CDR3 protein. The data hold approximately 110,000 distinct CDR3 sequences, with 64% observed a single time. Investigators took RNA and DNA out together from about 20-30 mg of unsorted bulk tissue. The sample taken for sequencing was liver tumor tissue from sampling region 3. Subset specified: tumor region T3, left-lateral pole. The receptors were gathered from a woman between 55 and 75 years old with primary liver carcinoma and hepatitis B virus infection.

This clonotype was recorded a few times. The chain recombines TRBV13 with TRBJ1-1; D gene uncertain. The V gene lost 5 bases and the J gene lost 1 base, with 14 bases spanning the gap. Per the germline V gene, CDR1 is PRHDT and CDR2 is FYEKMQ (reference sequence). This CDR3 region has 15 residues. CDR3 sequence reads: CASSPEMAGNTEAFF. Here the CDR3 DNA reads TGTGCCAGCAGCCCGGAGATGGCAGGGAACACTGAAGCTTTCTTT.

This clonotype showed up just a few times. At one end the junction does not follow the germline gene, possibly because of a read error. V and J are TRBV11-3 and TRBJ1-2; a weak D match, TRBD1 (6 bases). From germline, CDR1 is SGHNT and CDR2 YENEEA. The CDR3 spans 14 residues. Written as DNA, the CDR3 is TGTGCCAGCAGCTTAAACCCCGAGGGACATGGCTACATCTTC. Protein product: CASSLNPEGHGYIF.

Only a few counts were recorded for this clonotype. CDR3 sequence (DNA): TGCGCCAGCAGCCAACGACAGACCCGAACCACCGGGGAGCTGTTTTTT. Translated: CASSQRQTRTTGELFF. The chain employs TRBV5-1 and TRBJ2-2; possibly TRBD1 for D (5 bases). Germline CDR1 reads SGHRS; CDR2 reads YFSETQ. The CDR3 runs 16 residues. Trimming took off 4 bases at V and 4 bases at J, with 17 bases between the two ends.